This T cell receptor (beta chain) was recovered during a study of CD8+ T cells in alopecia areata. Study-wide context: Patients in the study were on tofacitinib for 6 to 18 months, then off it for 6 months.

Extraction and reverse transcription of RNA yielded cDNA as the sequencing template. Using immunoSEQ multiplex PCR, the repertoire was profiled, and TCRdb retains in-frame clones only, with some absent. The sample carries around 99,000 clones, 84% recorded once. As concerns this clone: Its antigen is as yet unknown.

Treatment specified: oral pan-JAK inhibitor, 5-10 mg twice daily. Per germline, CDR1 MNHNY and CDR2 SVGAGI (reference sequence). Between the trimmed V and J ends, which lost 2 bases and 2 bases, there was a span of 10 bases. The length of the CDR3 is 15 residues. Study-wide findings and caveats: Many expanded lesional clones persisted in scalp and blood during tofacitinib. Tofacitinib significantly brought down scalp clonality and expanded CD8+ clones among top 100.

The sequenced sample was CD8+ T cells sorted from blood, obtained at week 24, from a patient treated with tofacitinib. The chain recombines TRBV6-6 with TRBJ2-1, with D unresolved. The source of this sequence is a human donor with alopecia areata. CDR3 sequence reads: CASSYRQRPYNEQFF. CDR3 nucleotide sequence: TGTGCCAGCAGTTACAGGCAGCGTCCCTACAATGAGCAGTTCTTC.